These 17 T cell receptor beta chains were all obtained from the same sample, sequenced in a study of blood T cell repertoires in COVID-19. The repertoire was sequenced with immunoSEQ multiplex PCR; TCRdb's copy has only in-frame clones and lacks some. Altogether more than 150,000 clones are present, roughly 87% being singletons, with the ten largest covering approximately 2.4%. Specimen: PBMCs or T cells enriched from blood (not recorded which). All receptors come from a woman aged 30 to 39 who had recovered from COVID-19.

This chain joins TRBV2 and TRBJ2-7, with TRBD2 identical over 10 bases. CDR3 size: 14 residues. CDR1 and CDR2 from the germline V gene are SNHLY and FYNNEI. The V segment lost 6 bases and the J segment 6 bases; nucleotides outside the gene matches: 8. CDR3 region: CASRPLAGVTEQYF. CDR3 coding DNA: TGTGCCAGCAGGCCCCTAGCGGGAGTAACCGAGCAGTACTTC.

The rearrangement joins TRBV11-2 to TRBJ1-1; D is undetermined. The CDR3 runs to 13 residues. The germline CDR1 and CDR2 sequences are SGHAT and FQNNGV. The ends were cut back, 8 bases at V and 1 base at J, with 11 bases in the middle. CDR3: CASCSSWNTEAFF. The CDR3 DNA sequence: TGTGCCAGCTGCTCCAGTTGGAACACTGAAGCTTTCTTT. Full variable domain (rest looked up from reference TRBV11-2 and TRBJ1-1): EAGVAQSPRYKIIEKRQSVAFWCNPISGHATLYWYQQILGQGPKLLIQFQNNGVVDDSQLPKDRFSAERLKGVDSTLKIQPAKLEDSAVYLCASCSSWNTEAFFGQGTRLTVV.

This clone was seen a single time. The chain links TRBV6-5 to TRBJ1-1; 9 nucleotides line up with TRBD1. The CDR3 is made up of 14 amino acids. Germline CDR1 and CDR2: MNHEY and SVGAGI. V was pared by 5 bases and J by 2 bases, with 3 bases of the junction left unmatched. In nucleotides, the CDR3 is TGTGCCAGCAGTCGACAGGGGGGCAACACTGAAGCTTTCTTT. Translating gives CASSRQGGNTEAFF.

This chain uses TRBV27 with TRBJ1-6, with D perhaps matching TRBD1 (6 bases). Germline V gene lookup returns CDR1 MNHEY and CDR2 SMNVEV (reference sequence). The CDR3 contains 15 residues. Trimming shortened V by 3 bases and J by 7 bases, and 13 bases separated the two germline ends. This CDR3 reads CASSFLSRGNSPLHF. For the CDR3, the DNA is TGTGCCAGCAGTTTCCTAAGCAGGGGAAATTCACCCCTCCACTTT.

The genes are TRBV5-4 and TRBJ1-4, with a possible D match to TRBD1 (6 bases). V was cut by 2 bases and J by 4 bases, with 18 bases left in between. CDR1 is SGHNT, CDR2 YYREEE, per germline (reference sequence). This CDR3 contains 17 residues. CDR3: CASSLLRSDRNNEKLFF. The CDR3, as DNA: TGTGCCAGCAGCTTACTCCGTTCCGACAGGAATAATGAAAAACTGTTTTTT.

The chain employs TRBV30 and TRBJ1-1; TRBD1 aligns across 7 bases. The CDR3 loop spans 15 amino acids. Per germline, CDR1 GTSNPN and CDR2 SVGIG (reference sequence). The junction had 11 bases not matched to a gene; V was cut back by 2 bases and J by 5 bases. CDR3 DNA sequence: TGTGCCTGGAGTATAGATTCTAGGGGGCGGACTGAAGCTTTCTTT. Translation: CAWSIDSRGRTEAFF.

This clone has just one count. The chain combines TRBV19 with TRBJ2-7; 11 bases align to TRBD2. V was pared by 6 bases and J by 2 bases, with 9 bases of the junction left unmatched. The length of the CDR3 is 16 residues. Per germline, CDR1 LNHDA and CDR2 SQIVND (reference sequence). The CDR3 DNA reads TGTGCCAGTAGCTACGAAGGGACTAGCGGACCCTACGAGCAGTACTTC. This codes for CASSYEGTSGPYEQYF. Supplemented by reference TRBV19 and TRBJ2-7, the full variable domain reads DGGITQSPKYLFRKEGQNVTLSCEQNLNHDAMYWYRQDPGQGLRLIYYSQIVNDFQKGDIAEGYSVSREKKESFPLTVTSAQKNPTAFYLCASSYEGTSGPYEQYFGPGTRLTVT.

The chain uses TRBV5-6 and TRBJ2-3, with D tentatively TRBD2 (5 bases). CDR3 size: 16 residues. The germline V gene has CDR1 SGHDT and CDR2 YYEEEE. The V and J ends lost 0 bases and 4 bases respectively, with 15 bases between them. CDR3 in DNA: TGTGCCAGCAGCTTGGGGCTAGCTGGAAAGGCAGATACGCAGTATTTT. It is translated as CASSLGLAGKADTQYF.

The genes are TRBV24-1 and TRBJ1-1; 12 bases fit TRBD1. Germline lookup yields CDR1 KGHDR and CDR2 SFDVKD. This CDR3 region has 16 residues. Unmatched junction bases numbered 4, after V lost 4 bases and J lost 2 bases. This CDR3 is CATSDQGTGGNTEAFF. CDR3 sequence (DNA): TGTGCCACCAGTGACCAGGGGACAGGGGGCAACACTGAAGCTTTCTTT.

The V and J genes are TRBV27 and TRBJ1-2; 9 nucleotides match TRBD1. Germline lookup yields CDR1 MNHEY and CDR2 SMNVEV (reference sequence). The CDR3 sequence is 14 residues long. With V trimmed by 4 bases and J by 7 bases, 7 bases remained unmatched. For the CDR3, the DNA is TGTGCCAGCAGTTCTCGACAGGGGGTTGGTGGCTACACCTTC. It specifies CASSSRQGVGGYTF.

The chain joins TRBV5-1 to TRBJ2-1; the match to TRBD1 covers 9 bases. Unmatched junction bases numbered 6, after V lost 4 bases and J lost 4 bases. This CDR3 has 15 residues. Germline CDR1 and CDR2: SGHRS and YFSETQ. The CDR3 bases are TGCGCCAGCAGCCCTGGCGGGACAGGGTACAATGAGCAGTTCTTC. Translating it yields CASSPGGTGYNEQFF.

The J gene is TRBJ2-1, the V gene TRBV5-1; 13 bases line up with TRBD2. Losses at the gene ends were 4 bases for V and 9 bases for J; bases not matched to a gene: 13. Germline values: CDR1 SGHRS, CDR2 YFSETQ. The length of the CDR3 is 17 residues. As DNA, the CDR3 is TGCGCCAGCAGCCAGGGGACTAGCGGGATATTGTACGGTGAGCAGTTCTTC. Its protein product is CASSQGTSGILYGEQFF.

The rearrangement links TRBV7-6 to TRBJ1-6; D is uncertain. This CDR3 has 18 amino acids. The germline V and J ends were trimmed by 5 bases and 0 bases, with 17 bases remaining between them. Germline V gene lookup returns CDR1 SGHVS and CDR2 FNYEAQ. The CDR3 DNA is TGTGCCAGCAGCCTAACCCATTCACAGAGCTCCTATAATTCACCCCTCCACTTT. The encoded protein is CASSLTHSQSSYNSPLHF. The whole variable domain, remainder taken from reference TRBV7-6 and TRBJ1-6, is GAGVSQSPRYKVTKRGQDVALRCDPISGHVSLYWYRQALGQGPEFLTYFNYEAQQDKSGLPNDRFSAERPEGSISTLTIQRTEQRDSAMYRCASSLTHSQSSYNSPLHFGNGTRLTVT.

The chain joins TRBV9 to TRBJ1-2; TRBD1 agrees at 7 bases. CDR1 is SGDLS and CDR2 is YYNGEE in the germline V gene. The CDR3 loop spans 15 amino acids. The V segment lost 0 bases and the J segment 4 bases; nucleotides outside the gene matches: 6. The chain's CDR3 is CASSVGGGTAYGYTF. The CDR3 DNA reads TGTGCCAGCAGCGTAGGTGGTGGGACAGCCTATGGCTACACCTTC.

The CDR3 DNA is TGTGCCATCAGTGAGACTGGTCAGCCCCAGCATTTT. As protein: CAISETGQPQHF. This sequence joins TRBV10-3 and TRBJ1-5; D is unresolved. Trimming cost V 2 bases and J 6 bases, with 5 bases left between them. The germline CDR1 and CDR2 sequences are ENHRY and SYGVKD. CDR3 size: 12 residues.

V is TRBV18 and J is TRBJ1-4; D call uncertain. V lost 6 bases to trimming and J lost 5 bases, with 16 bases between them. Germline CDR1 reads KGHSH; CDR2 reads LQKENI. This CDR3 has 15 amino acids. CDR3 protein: CASSSSAQSNEKLFF. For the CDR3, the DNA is TGTGCCAGCTCGTCCTCAGCGCAGAGCAATGAAAAACTGTTTTTT.

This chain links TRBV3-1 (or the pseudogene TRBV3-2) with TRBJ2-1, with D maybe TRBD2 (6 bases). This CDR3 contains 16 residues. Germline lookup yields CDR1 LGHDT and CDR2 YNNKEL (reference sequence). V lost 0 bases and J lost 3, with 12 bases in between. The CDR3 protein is CASSQDLGTRYNEQFF. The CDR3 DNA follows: TGTGCCAGCAGCCAAGATCTTGGGACTCGCTACAATGAGCAGTTCTTC.